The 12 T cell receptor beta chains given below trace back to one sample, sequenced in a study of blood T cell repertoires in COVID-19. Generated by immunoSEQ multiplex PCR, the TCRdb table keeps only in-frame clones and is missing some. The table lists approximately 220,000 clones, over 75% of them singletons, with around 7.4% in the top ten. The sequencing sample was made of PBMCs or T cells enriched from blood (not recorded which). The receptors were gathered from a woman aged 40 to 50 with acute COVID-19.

The chain's CDR3 is CSVGSGTSYNEQFF. The DNA of the CDR3 is TGCAGCGTGGGGAGCGGGACCTCCTACAATGAGCAGTTCTTC. The chain has TRBV29-1 and TRBJ2-1; 7 nucleotides line up with TRBD2. In germline, CDR1 is SQVTM, CDR2 ANQGSEA. The CDR3 contains 14 residues. V lost 6 bases, J lost 0 bases, and 5 bases stayed unmatched.

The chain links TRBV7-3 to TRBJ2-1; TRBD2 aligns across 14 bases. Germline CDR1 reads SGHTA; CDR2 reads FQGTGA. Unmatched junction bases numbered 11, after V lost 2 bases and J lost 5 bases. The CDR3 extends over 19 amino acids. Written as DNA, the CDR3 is TGTGCCAGCAGCTTAGCGGGACTAGCGGGAGTGGGGGTGGACAATGAGCAGTTCTTC. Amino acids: CASSLAGLAGVGVDNEQFF.

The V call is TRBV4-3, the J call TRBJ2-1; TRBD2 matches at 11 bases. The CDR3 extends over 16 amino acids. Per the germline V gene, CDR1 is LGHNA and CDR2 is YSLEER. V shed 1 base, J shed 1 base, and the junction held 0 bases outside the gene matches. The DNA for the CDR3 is TGCGCCAGCAGCCAAGGACTAGCGGGATCCTACAATGAGCAGTTCTTC. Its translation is CASSQGLAGSYNEQFF.

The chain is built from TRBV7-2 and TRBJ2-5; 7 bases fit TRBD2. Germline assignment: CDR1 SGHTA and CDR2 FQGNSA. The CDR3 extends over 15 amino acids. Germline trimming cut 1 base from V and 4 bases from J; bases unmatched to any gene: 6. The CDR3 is CASSLGGGSAETQYF. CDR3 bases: TGTGCCAGCAGCTTAGGAGGCGGGAGCGCAGAGACCCAGTACTTC.

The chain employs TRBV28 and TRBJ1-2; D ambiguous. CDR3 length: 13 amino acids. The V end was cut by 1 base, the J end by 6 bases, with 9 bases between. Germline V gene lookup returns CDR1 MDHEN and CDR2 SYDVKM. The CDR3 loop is CASSLLGENGYTF. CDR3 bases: TGTGCCAGCAGTTTATTGGGAGAGAATGGCTACACCTTC.

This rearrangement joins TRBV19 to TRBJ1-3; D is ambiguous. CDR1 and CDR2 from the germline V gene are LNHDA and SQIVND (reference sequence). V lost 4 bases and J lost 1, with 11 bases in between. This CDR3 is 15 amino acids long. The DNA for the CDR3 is TGTGCCAGTAGTACCGGACTGATATCTGGAAACACCATATATTTT. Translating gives CASSTGLISGNTIYF.

The CDR3, as DNA: TGTGCCAGCAGCGCAAAGACTAGCGGGGGGCCCTACGAGCAGTACTTC. Its protein product is CASSAKTSGGPYEQYF. The V call is TRBV9, the J call TRBJ2-7; 13 nucleotides align to TRBD2. J was trimmed by 2 bases and V by 3 bases; bases with no gene match: 5. The V gene's germline CDR1 is SGDLS and CDR2 YYNGEE. CDR3 length: 16 amino acids.

The CDR3: CAIMKGTSGRDEQFF. In DNA form, the CDR3 reads TGTGCCATCATGAAAGGGACTAGCGGGAGAGATGAGCAGTTCTTC. The rearrangement uses TRBV10-3 and TRBJ2-1; the match to TRBD2 covers 14 bases. The CDR3 covers 15 residues. Germline trimming cut 7 bases from V and 8 bases from J; bases unmatched to any gene: 7. Looked up from germline, CDR1 is ENHRY and CDR2 is SYGVKD.

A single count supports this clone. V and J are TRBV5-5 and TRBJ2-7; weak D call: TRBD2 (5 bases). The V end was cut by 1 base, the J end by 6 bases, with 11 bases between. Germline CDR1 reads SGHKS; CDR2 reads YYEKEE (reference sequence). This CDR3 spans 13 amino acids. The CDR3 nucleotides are TGTGCCAGCAGCTTGAACGGGGTCGGCGAGCAGTACTTC. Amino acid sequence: CASSLNGVGEQYF.

CDR3 DNA: TGTGCCAGCAGACTCAGGGGTACTAATGAAAAACTGTTTTTT. Translated: CASRLRGTNEKLFF. The V gene is TRBV7-9, the J gene TRBJ1-4, with D tentatively TRBD1 (6 bases). V lost 6 bases, J lost 2 bases, and 10 bases lay in between. This CDR3 is built from 14 residues. Germline CDR1 is SEHNR and CDR2 is FQNEAQ (reference sequence).

The CDR3: CASSRDRVYGYTF. The CDR3 bases are TGTGCCAGCAGTCGGGACAGGGTCTATGGCTACACCTTC. The rearrangement links TRBV6-5 to TRBJ1-2; 9 bases line up with TRBD1. The CDR3 sequence is 13 residues long. With V trimmed by 5 bases and J by 4 bases, 2 bases remained unmatched. CDR1 is MNHEY, CDR2 SVGAGI, per germline.

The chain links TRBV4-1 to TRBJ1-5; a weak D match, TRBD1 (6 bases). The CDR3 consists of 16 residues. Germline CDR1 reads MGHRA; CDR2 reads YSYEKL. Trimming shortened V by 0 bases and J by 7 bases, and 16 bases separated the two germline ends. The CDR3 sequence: CASSQDKGEGGQPQHF. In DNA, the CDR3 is TGCGCCAGCAGCCAAGACAAGGGGGAGGGTGGGCAGCCCCAGCATTTT.